The 2 T cell receptor beta chains presented below share a single source sample, sequenced in a study of T cell responses to AZD1222 COVID-19 vaccine. Repertoires were generated with immunoSEQ multiplex PCR, while TCRdb's copy carries only in-frame clones and drops some. The sample includes 45,000 to 60,000 clones, nearly 90% seen only once; the top ten take just under 4%. This specimen consisted of peripheral blood, obtained on day 0 of AZD1222 vaccination. These TCRs come from an adult in good health.

V is TRBV6-5 and J is TRBJ2-1, with D hard to call. The CDR3 totals 13 residues. CDR1 and CDR2 from the germline V gene are MNHEY and SVGAGI. V was pared by 7 bases and J by 8 bases, with 15 bases between. This chain's CDR3 is CASIPLGSDEQFF. In DNA, the CDR3 is TGTGCCAGCATCCCTCTGGGGTCAGATGAGCAGTTCTTC.

This clone appeared a few times. The rearrangement links TRBV4-1 to TRBJ1-3; D may be TRBD1 (6 bases). The CDR3 covers 16 residues. Trimming shortened V by 2 bases and J by 0 bases, and 11 bases separated the two germline ends. Germline values: CDR1 MGHRA, CDR2 YSYEKL. The CDR3 DNA is TGCGCCAGCAGCCAAACTACAGGGCTCTCTGGAAACACCATATATTTT. This encodes CASSQTTGLSGNTIYF.